Following are 14 T cell receptor beta chains from one sample sequenced in a study of T cells after yellow fever vaccination. Each CDR3 protein is one row after TCRdb ran MiXCR on the 5' RACE reads. In the table there are over 300,000 distinct CDR3 sequences, roughly 4% of which are singletons. The source material was PBMCs, sampled on the day of the yellow fever booster vaccination. Receptors originate from a man aged 18 to 30 who received the YFV17D yellow fever vaccine.

In its sample, this clonotype was seen many times. The chain recombines TRBV7-9 with TRBJ2-3; D ambiguous. The germline V and J ends were trimmed by 2 bases and 0 bases, with 9 bases remaining between them. Germline V gene sequence: CDR1 SEHNR, CDR2 FQNEAQ (reference sequence). There are 15 residues in the CDR3. DNA for the CDR3: TGTGCCAGCAGCTTACGGTGGGCTAGCACAGATACGCAGTATTTT. Amino acid sequence: CASSLRWASTDTQYF.

This clonotype has more than one count but fewer than ten. The chain is built from TRBV5-1 and TRBJ1-4; weak D call: TRBD1 (5 bases). Germline V gene lookup returns CDR1 SGHRS and CDR2 YFSETQ. The CDR3 spans 14 residues. Trimming removed 2 bases from V and 5 bases from J, with 10 bases in between. The CDR3 here is CASSLYRMNEKLFF. In DNA form, the CDR3 reads TGCGCCAGCAGCTTATACAGGATGAATGAAAAACTGTTTTTT.

In this sample, this clonotype turned up a few times. This rearrangement joins TRBV5-5 to TRBJ2-7, with TRBD1 matching over 10 bases. Trimming at V came to 1 base and at J to 6 bases, leaving 7 bases not matched to a gene. The CDR3 covers 15 residues. Germline CDR1 SGHKS, CDR2 YYEKEE (reference sequence). CDR3 coding DNA: TGTGCCAGCAGCTTGACGGGGACAGGGGTCATCGAGCAGTACGTC. This translates into CASSLTGTGVIEQYV.

The V and J genes are TRBV15 and TRBJ2-2; a possible D gene is TRBD1 (5 bases). Germline V gene lookup returns CDR1 LNHNV and CDR2 YYDKDF (reference sequence). Between the trimmed V and J ends, which lost 5 bases and 3 bases, there was a span of 16 bases. There are 16 residues in the CDR3. CDR3 sequence (DNA): TGTGCCACCAGCGGGCTTACAGGTCCGGACACCGGGGAGCTGTTTTTT. Protein product: CATSGLTGPDTGELFF.

The DNA for the CDR3 is TGTGCCAGCAGCGCCGATACTAATTCACCCCTCCACTTT. It encodes CASSADTNSPLHF. The rearrangement links TRBV7-2 to TRBJ1-6, with D uncertain. The ends were cut back, 5 bases at V and 6 bases at J, with 8 bases in the middle. The CDR3 contains 13 residues. In germline, CDR1 is SGHTA, CDR2 FQGNSA.

V and J are TRBV7-9 and TRBJ1-4; D is ambiguous. Germline CDR1 reads SEHNR; CDR2 reads FQNEAQ (reference sequence). CDR3 length: 13 amino acids. Trimming stripped 5 bases from V and 7 bases from J, with 11 bases between. CDR3 protein: CASSPGQAEKLFF. CDR3 DNA: TGTGCCAGCAGCCCCGGTCAGGCTGAAAAACTGTTTTTT.

The chain joins TRBV5-1 to TRBJ2-1; a weak D match, TRBD2 (6 bases). There are 14 residues in the CDR3. The V gene lost 0 bases and the J gene lost 7 bases, with 11 bases spanning the gap. Germline loops: CDR1 SGHRS, CDR2 YFSETQ. The CDR3 sequence is CASSLGTNLNEQFF. The CDR3 DNA sequence: TGCGCCAGCAGCTTGGGGACTAATTTAAATGAGCAGTTCTTC.

At least ten counts were recorded for this clonotype. V and J are TRBV5-1 and TRBJ2-5, with TRBD1 matching 12 bases. Germline values: CDR1 SGHRS, CDR2 YFSETQ. The length of the CDR3 is 16 residues. The ends lost 4 bases at V and 5 bases at J; junction bases unmatched: 9. The CDR3 nucleotides are TGCGCCAGCAGCACTACCGGGACAGGGGGCAACGAGACCCAGTACTTC. It encodes CASSTTGTGGNETQYF.

This clonotype was observed a handful of times. The chain joins TRBV6-2 or TRBV6-3 to TRBJ2-1; 11 bases are shared with TRBD2. Germline CDR1 MNHEY, CDR2 SVGEGT. The CDR3 runs to 16 residues. Trimming at V came to 5 bases and at J to 7 bases, leaving 10 bases not matched to a gene. The CDR3 nucleotides are TGTGCCAGCAGTAATCAACTAGCGGGGGTTTTTAATGAGCAGTTCTTC. The encoded protein is CASSNQLAGVFNEQFF.

This rearrangement joins TRBV7-2 to TRBJ1-5; D may be TRBD1 (5 bases). CDR3 length: 14 amino acids. The germline V and J ends were trimmed by 2 bases and 5 bases, with 10 bases remaining between them. The germline CDR1 and CDR2 sequences are SGHTA and FQGNSA. The CDR3 DNA reads TGTGCCAGCAGCTTACTGGGGGGAGATCAGCCCCAGCATTTT. Translating it yields CASSLLGGDQPQHF.

This chain uses TRBV12-3 or TRBV12-4 with TRBJ2-3, with TRBD2 identical over 8 bases. The CDR3 totals 15 residues. J gave up 2 bases and V 7 bases, and 8 bases lay outside the gene matches. CDR3 amino acids: CASNSGTRVTDTQYF. CDR3 sequence (DNA): TGTGCCAGCAATTCCGGGACTAGGGTCACAGATACGCAGTATTTT.

In its sample, this clonotype was seen many times. The chain recombines TRBV4-3 with TRBJ2-2; weak D call: TRBD2 (5 bases). V lost 0 bases to trimming and J lost 6 bases, with 8 bases between them. CDR3 length: 14 residues. Germline V lookup: CDR1 LGHNA, CDR2 YSLEER. Here the CDR3 reads CASSQDAGAGELFF. The DNA for the CDR3 is TGCGCCAGCAGCCAAGATGCCGGGGCCGGGGAGCTGTTTTTT.

This clonotype has a handful of counts. The chain links TRBV6-2 or TRBV6-3 to TRBJ1-1; D gene ambiguous. The CDR3 has 13 residues. Looked up from germline, CDR1 is MNHEY and CDR2 is SVGEGT. Trimming stripped 4 bases from V and 1 base from J, with 7 bases between. The chain's CDR3 is CASSSGKNTEAFF. DNA of the CDR3: TGTGCCAGCAGTTCCGGGAAGAACACTGAAGCTTTCTTT.

This sequence joins TRBV3-1 and TRBJ2-5, with 8 bases aligning to TRBD2. Germline V lookup: CDR1 LGHDT, CDR2 YNNKEL (reference sequence). Trimming removed 3 bases from V and 4 bases from J; junction bases left unmatched: 7. The CDR3 runs 15 residues. The CDR3 sequence is CASSHGGGPSETQYF. CDR3 DNA: TGTGCCAGCAGCCATGGCGGGGGGCCCTCAGAGACCCAGTACTTC.